This T cell receptor beta chain appears in the sequencing data of a study of CD8 T cells in ankylosing spondylitis. To note about this clonotype: Its antigen remains unidentified.

Generation of TCR beta libraries employed quantitative 5'-RACE incorporating molecular barcodes. TCRdb reanalysed the 5' RACE reads using MiXCR and keeps one entry per CDR3 protein. The sample yields 350,000 to 450,000 distinct CDR3 sequences, approximately 26% seen once. General study results and limits: Seemingly distinctive of ankylosing spondylitis blood was a TCR beta motif formed by eight highly homologous variants. In reactive arthritis synovial fluid and blood, some motif variants had been reported before. Disease-associated clones were CD8+ and fairly uncommon in peripheral blood. Reported data indicate significant enrichment of disease-linked clones within matched ankylosing spondylitis synovial fluid.

V gave up 2 bases and J gave up 5 bases; unmatched junction bases: 3. The germline V gene encodes CDR1 MNHNS and CDR2 SASEGT. The CDR3 totals 14 residues. The sequence was obtained from a male donor with ankylosing spondylitis. The chain links TRBV6-1 to TRBJ2-3, with 8 nucleotides matching TRBD1. Sequencing was carried out using blood, either unsorted or a sorted T cell fraction (not recorded which). For the CDR3, the DNA is TGTGCCAGCAGTGAAATCGACAGGGGAGATACGCAGTATTTT. It codes for CASSEIDRGDTQYF.